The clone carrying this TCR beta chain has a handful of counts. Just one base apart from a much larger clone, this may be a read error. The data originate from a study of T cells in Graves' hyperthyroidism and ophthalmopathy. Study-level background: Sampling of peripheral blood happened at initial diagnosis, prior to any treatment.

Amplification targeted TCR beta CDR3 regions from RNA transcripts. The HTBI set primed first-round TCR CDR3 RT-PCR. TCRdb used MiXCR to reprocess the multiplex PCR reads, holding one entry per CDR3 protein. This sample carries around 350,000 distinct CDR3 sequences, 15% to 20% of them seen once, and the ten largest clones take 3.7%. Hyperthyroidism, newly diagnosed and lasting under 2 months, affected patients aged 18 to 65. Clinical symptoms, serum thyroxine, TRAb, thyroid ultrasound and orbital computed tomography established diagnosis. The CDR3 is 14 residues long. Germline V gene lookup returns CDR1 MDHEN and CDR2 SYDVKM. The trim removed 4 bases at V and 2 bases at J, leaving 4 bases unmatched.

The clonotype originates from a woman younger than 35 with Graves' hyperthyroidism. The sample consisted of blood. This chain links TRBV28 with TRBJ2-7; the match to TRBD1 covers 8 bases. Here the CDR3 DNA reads TGTGCCAGCAGTTCCCAGACAGGGGCCTACGAGCAGTACTTC. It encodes CASSSQTGAYEQYF.